This T cell receptor beta chain was profiled in a study of blood T cell repertoires in COVID-19 (dated by TCRdb to the early 2020s). Regarding the research as a whole: The collaborator samples originated in the United States, Italy and Spain and spanned the acute and convalescent phases of COVID-19. The prospective study material was composed of cDNA or gDNA derived from T cells, B-cell-depleted T cells, or PBMCs. The dataset comprised deeply sampled blood TCRbeta repertoires from subjects exposed to, actively infected with, or recovered from COVID-19. The repertoires were made available in a free public database intended to serve as a resource for research on the immune response to SARS-CoV-2. Samples were obtained from the ongoing ImmuneRACE study (first 160 participants) and from 1,200 or so subjects provided by 6 global collaborators. Nearly every sample came with metadata listing a de-identified subject ID, COVID-19 status, age in years and sex. Where available, HLA class I and class II types were obtained from metadata supplied by the sample provider rather than from assay-based typing.

TCRbeta CDR3 regions were amplified from genomic DNA using the immunoSEQ Assay, a bias-controlled multiplex PCR. The source study handled its data this way. Nucleated cell counts per sample were estimated from amplification of reference gene primers within the assay. To quantify the absolute abundance of each unique TCRbeta CDR3 rearrangement, sequence reads were collapsed and filtered. For each sample, productive Simpson clonality was calculated by taking the square root of Simpson's diversity index across productive rearrangements. TCRdb carries this immuneACCESS record with in-frame sequences only. Its versions omit some clonotypes, under half of them owing to an unresolved V gene in the studies checked, with the rest unexplained. The DNA gave D and trimming, while V, J and clone size come from that table. Recorded for this sample are about 68,000 clones; 70% to 90% of them occurred a single time. The ten top clones hold approximately 3.6% of the sample.

Summary of the overall study and its limitations: Clinical and demographic metadata were provided uncurated, with the amount varying by source and participant.

At the junction V is shortened by 5 bases and J by 3 bases, with 6 bases in between. CDR1 and CDR2 (LNHDA, SQIVND) derive from the germline V gene (reference sequence). The CDR3 covers 12 residues, taking in both the cysteine and the phenylalanine. The sequence is cut down to CDR3 DNA, 36 bases in frame from base 1. One collaborating source in Seattle enrolled patients during active infection and followed them longitudinally through the course of disease. Whole blood was collected in K2EDTA tubes by collaborating institutions according to the institutions' own protocols. For TCRbeta analysis, collaborator samples were shipped as frozen whole blood, as isolated PBMCs, or as DNA extracted from either sample type. This clone appeared a single time. The antigen it binds to is not known. Per-base qualities were not stored, and no clone one base away is much larger.

This chain is built from TRBV19 and TRBJ2-3; the D gene cannot be resolved reliably. The clonotype comes from a woman aged 50 to 60 with COVID-19, enrolled during active disease. The specimen was peripheral blood. The DNA is TGTGCCAGTAGTGTCCGGACAGATACGCAGTATTTT. This codes for CASSVRTDTQYF. The CDR3, completed at both ends by the reference TRBV19 and TRBJ2-3 genes, gives the full variable domain DGGITQSPKYLFRKEGQNVTLSCEQNLNHDAMYWYRQDPGQGLRLIYYSQIVNDFQKGDIAEGYSVSREKKESFPLTVTSAQKNPTAFYLCASSVRTDTQYFGPGTRLTVL.